Following are 4 T cell receptor beta chains from one sample sequenced in a study of blood T cell repertoires in COVID-19. Using immunoSEQ multiplex PCR, the repertoire was profiled, and TCRdb retains in-frame clones only, with some absent. The sample lists about 210,000 clones; 80% to 90% were seen once. The sequenced material came from peripheral blood. The receptors come from a man aged 18 to 30 with active or convalescent COVID-19.

J is TRBJ2-7 and V is TRBV11-2; TRBD1 matches 10 bases. This CDR3 has 15 residues. V lost 3 bases, J lost 3 bases, and 5 bases stayed unmatched. The germline V gene has CDR1 SGHAT and CDR2 FQNNGV. Here the CDR3 DNA reads TGTGCCAGCAGCTTCGGCCGGGACAGGGGCTACGAGCAGTACTTC. It yields the protein CASSFGRDRGYEQYF.

This chain joins TRBV13 and TRBJ2-5, with TRBD2 matching over 8 bases. The V and J ends lost 1 base and 5 bases, in that order; junction bases with no gene match: 6. The CDR3 has 15 residues. Germline-derived CDR1 and CDR2 are PRHDT and FYEKMQ (reference sequence). In DNA form, the CDR3 reads TGTGCCAGCAGCTTAGTCGGGAGGGCCTCGGAGACCCAGTACTTC. This gives the protein CASSLVGRASETQYF.

The chain joins TRBV6-6 to TRBJ2-5, with D perhaps matching TRBD2 (5 bases). The ends were cut back, 2 bases at V and 0 bases at J, with 7 bases in the middle. This CDR3 has 14 amino acids. In germline, CDR1 is MNHNY, CDR2 SVGAGI (reference sequence). Here the CDR3 reads CASSYGGYQETQYF. DNA of the CDR3: TGTGCCAGCAGTTACGGCGGGTACCAAGAGACCCAGTACTTC.

The V call is TRBV5-5, the J call TRBJ2-1; TRBD1 might be the D (6 bases). Looked up from germline, CDR1 is SGHKS and CDR2 is YYEKEE (reference sequence). Trimming took 1 base from V and 6 from J, leaving 11 bases between them. This CDR3 has 14 residues. CDR3 sequence: CASSLLQGVNEQFF. The CDR3 nucleotides are TGTGCCAGCAGCTTGTTACAGGGAGTCAATGAGCAGTTCTTC.